This T cell receptor beta chain was identified in a study of CD8 T cells in ankylosing spondylitis (dated by TCRdb to the late 2010s). Study-wide context: The study set out to find disease-linked TCR variants by profiling T cell receptor beta repertoires in ankylosing spondylitis patients and healthy donors. In total, the full study cohort was made up of over a hundred healthy donors and approximately 24 ankylosing spondylitis patients. Peripheral blood was sampled, and synovial fluid was also collected from ankylosing spondylitis patients.

From cysteine to phenylalanine, the CDR3 is 14 amino acids long. Only the CDR3 portion is preserved as DNA: 42 bases, with reading frame beginning at the first base. CDR1 and CDR2, looked up from the germline V gene, are SGDLS and YYNGEE. V is shortened by 0 bases, J by 3 bases, and the region joining them spans 10 bases. The paper's findings and limits, for the study overall: A TCR beta motif of roughly 8 highly homologous amino acid variants appeared characteristic of blood from ankylosing spondylitis patients. The disease-linked clones had a CD8+ phenotype and were found at relatively low frequencies in peripheral blood. The disease-linked clones were reported to be significantly enriched in matched synovial fluid samples from ankylosing spondylitis patients. Some TCR beta motif variants had previously been reported in synovial fluid and blood of reactive arthritis patients, which suggested common disease-initiation mechanisms.

This clonotype was recorded at least ten times. Its antigen is currently not known. Per-base qualities were not stored, and no clone one base away is much larger. TCRdb names Illumina HiSeq 2500 as the instrument used. Quantitative 5'-RACE with molecular barcodes was used to prepare TCR beta libraries. As for the original processing: A new computational method, built on a probabilistic model of VDJ rearrangement, was used to identify disease-linked TCR variants. The public sequencing data were trimmed at Q25 with fastp and processed into clonotypes with MiXCR by TCRdb, which kept only in-frame beta chains. CDR3 protein sequences are deduplicated, and each keeps its most common genes and DNA. TCRdb, rather than the study authors, made the V and J calls. In all, the sample holds 8,500 to 9,000 distinct CDR3 sequences, and under 4% of those were seen once. The biggest ten clones account for more than 9% of the sample.

Sequenced material: blood, either unsorted or a sorted T cell fraction (not recorded which). The receptor's source is a female donor with ankylosing spondylitis or in good health (not recorded which). The chain links TRBV9 with TRBJ2-7; possibly the D gene is TRBD2, per 5 matching bases. The CDR3 in this case is CASSVVASGYEQYF. The DNA sequence reads TGTGCCAGCAGCGTAGTAGCCAGCGGCTACGAGCAGTACTTC. The reference TRBV9 and TRBJ2-7 proteins fill in what lies around the CDR3, so the full variable domain reads DSGVTQTPKHLITATGQRVTLRCSPRSGDLSVYWYQQSLDQGLQFLIQYYNGEERAKGNILERFSAQQFPDLHSELNLSSLELGDSALYFCASSVVASGYEQYFGPGTRLTVT.